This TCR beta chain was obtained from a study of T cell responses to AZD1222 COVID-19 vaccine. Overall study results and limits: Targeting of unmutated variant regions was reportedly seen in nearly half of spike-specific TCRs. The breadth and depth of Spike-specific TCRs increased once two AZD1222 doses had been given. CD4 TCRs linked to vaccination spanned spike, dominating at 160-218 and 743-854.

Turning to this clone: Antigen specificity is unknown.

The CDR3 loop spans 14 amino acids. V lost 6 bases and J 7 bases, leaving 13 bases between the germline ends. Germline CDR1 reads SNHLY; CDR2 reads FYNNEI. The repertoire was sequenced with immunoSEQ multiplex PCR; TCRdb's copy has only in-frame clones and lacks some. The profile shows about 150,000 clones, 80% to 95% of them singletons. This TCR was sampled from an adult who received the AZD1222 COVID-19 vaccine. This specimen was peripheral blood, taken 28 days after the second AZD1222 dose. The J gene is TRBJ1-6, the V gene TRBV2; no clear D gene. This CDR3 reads CASRGRTSNSPLHF. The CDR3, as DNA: TGTGCCAGCAGGGGGAGAACCTCGAATTCACCCCTCCACTTT.